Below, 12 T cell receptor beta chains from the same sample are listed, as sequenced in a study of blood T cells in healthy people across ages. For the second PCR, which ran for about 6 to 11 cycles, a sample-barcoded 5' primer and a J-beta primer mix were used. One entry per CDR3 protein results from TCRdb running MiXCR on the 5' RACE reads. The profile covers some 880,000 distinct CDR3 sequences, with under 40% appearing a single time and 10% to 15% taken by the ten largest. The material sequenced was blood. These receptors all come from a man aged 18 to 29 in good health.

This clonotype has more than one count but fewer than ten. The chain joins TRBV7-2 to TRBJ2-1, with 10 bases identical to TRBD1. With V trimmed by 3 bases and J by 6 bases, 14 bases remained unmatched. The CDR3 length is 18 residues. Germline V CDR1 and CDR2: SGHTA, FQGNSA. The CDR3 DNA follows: TGTGCCAGCAGCTTTGAGGGTTTCGGGACAGGGGATTTCAATGAGCAGTTCTTC. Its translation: CASSFEGFGTGDFNEQFF.

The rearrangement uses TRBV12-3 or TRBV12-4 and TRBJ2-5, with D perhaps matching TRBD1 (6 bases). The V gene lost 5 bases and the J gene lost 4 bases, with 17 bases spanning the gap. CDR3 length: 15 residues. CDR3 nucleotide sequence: TGTGCCAGCAGTGCCCAGGGGCGGCCCCCAGAGACCCAGTACTTC. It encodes CASSAQGRPPETQYF.

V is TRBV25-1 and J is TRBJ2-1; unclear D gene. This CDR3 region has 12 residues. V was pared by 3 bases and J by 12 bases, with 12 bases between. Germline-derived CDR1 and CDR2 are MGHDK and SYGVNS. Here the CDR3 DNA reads TGTGCCAGCAGTGATGTGGGGTTTGGGCAGTTCTTC. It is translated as CASSDVGFGQFF. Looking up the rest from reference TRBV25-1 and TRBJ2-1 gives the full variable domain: EADIYQTPRYLVIGTGKKITLECSQTMGHDKMYWYQQDPGMELHLIHYSYGVNSTEKGDLSSESTVSRIRTEHFPLTLESARPSHTSQYLCASSDVGFGQFFGPGTRLTVL.

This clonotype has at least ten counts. The CDR3 reads CASSPRTGPAYGYTF. CDR3 bases: TGCGCCAGCAGCCCTAGGACAGGCCCCGCCTATGGCTACACCTTC. The chain uses TRBV5-1 and TRBJ1-2; 7 bases are shared with TRBD1. V dropped 4 bases and J dropped 4; count of bases not matched to a gene: 10. This CDR3 is built from 15 residues. CDR1 and CDR2 (germline): SGHRS, YFSETQ.

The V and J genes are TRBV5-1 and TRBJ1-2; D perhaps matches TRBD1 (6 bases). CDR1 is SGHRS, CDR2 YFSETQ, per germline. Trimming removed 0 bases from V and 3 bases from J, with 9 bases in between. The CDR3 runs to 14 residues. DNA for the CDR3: TGCGCCAGCAGCTTGGAGAGGGGGGACTATGGCTACACCTTC. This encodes CASSLERGDYGYTF. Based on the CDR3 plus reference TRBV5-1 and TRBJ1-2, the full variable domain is KAGVTQTPRYLIKTRGQQVTLSCSPISGHRSVSWYQQTPGQGLQFLFEYFSETQRNKGNFPGRFSGRQFSNSRSEMNVSTLELGDSALYLCASSLERGDYGYTFGSGTRLTVV.

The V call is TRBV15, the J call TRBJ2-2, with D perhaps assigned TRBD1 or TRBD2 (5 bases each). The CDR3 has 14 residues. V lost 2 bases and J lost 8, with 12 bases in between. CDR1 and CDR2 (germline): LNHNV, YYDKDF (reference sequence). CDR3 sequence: CATSRPLGVGELFF. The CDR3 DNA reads TGTGCCACCAGCAGACCTTTGGGGGTAGGGGAGCTGTTTTTT. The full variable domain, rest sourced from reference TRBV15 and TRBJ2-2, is DAMVIQNPRYQVTQFGKPVTLSCSQTLNHNVMYWYQQKSSQAPKLLFHYYDKDFNNEADTPDNFQSRRPNTSFCFLDIRSPGLGDTAMYLCATSRPLGVGELFFGEGSRLTVL.

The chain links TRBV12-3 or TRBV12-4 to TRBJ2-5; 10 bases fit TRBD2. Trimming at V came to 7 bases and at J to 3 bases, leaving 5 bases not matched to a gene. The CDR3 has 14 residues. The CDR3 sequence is CASTKSGGEETQYF. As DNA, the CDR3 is TGTGCCAGCACCAAAAGCGGGGGGGAAGAGACCCAGTACTTC.

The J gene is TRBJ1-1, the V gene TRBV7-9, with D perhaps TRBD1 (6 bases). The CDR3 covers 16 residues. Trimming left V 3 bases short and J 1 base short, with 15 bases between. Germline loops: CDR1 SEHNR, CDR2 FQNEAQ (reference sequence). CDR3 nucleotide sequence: TGTGCCAGCAGCTTCGTAACTCGCAGGGGGAACACTGAAGCTTTCTTT. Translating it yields CASSFVTRRGNTEAFF. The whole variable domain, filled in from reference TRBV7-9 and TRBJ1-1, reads DTGVSQNPRHKITKRGQNVTFRCDPISEHNRLYWYRQTLGQGPEFLTYFQNEAQLEKSRLLSDRFSAERPKGSFSTLEIQRTEQGDSAMYLCASSFVTRRGNTEAFFGQGTRLTVV.

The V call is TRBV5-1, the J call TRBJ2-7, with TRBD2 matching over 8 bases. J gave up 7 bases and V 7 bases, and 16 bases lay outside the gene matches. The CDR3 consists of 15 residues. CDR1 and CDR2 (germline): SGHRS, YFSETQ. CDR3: CASGKTSGLYNEQYF. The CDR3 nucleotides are TGCGCCAGCGGCAAAACTAGCGGACTCTACAATGAGCAGTACTTC.

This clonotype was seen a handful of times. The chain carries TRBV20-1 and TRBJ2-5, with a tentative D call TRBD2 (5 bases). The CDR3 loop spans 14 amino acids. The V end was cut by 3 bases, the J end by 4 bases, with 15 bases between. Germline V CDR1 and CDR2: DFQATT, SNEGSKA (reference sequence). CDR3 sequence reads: CSARFRGKGETQYF. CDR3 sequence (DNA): TGCAGTGCTAGGTTTCGGGGAAAGGGAGAGACCCAGTACTTC.

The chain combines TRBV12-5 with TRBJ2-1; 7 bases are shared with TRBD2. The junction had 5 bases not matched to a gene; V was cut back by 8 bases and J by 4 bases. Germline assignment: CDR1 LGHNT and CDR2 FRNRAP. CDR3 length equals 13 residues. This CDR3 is CASKRGPYNEQFF. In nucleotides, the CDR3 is TGTGCTAGTAAGCGGGGCCCATACAATGAGCAGTTCTTC.

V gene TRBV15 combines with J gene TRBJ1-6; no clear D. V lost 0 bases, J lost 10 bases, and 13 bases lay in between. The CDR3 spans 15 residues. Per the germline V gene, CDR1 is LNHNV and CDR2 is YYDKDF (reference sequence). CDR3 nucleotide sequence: TGTGCCACCAGCAGAGACGGGGTGGGATTGTCACCCCTCCACTTT. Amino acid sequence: CATSRDGVGLSPLHF. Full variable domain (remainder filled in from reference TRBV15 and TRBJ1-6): DAMVIQNPRYQVTQFGKPVTLSCSQTLNHNVMYWYQQKSSQAPKLLFHYYDKDFNNEADTPDNFQSRRPNTSFCFLDIRSPGLGDTAMYLCATSRDGVGLSPLHFGNGTRLTVT.